These 18 T cell receptor beta chains originate from one sample sequenced in a study of cytomegalovirus exposure and HLA in healthy donors. Primers for the PCR totalled 60 Vbeta and 13 Jbeta. Sequencing used immunoSEQ multiplex PCR; TCRdb keeps in-frame clones, though not all of them. Of about 200,000 clones in the sample, under 90% were seen once. Sequenced: PBMCs. The receptors were sampled from a boy aged 2 to 10 in good health and CMV-seronegative.

The sample holds one count of this clone. The chain employs TRBV5-6 and TRBJ1-2; D may be TRBD1 (5 bases). Trimming took off 0 bases at V and 3 bases at J, with 12 bases between the two ends. The CDR3 is 15 amino acids. Germline CDR1 is SGHDT and CDR2 is YYEEEE. The CDR3, as DNA: TGTGCCAGCAGCTTGGTCCGGGGGAACTACTATGGCTACACCTTC. Translation: CASSLVRGNYYGYTF.

The chain has TRBV11-2 and TRBJ2-4, with D uncertain. The germline V and J ends were trimmed by 0 bases and 0 bases, with 9 bases remaining between them. Looked up from germline, CDR1 is SGHAT and CDR2 is FQNNGV. The CDR3 has 16 residues. This chain's CDR3 is CASSLDLVLAKNIQYF. In DNA, the CDR3 is TGTGCCAGCAGCTTAGATTTAGTCCTAGCCAAAAACATTCAGTACTTC.

Of note for this clone: The same CDR3 arises from other DNA sequences in this sample as well. The chain uses TRBV7-2 and TRBJ2-3; 10 nucleotides match TRBD2. This CDR3 contains 15 residues. Germline V gene lookup returns CDR1 SGHTA and CDR2 FQGNSA. V dropped 5 bases and J dropped 6; count of bases not matched to a gene: 8. The chain's CDR3 is CASSLLAGVADTQYF. CDR3 bases: TGTGCCAGCAGCCTGCTAGCGGGGGTCGCGGATACGCAGTATTTT.

The gene calls are TRBV4-3 and TRBJ2-7; TRBD2 agrees at 9 bases. Per the germline V gene, CDR1 is LGHNA and CDR2 is YSLEER. The J segment lost 4 bases and the V segment lost 0 bases, leaving 16 bases of the junction unmatched. The CDR3 has 19 amino acids. In DNA form, the CDR3 reads TGCGCCAGCAGCCAAGAATTCAGTCCCGCGGGGGGGATAATGTACGAGCAGTACTTC. Protein sequence: CASSQEFSPAGGIMYEQYF.

The chain recombines TRBV5-6 with TRBJ1-2, with 8 bases that match TRBD1. Germline lookup yields CDR1 SGHDT and CDR2 YYEEEE. Trimming removed 9 bases from V and 2 bases from J; junction bases left unmatched: 9. The CDR3 loop spans 14 amino acids. CDR3 coding DNA: TGTGCCACCAGTTCAGGGGGCGCGAACTATGGCTACACCTTC. It codes for CATSSGGANYGYTF.

In this sample, this clone turned up a few times. V gene TRBV5-1 combines with J gene TRBJ1-1; perhaps TRBD1 as D (6 bases). V lost 3 bases, J lost 3 bases, and 15 bases lay in between. Germline V lookup: CDR1 SGHRS, CDR2 YFSETQ. The CDR3 is 15 residues long. The CDR3 protein is CASSSTGSLDTEAFF. DNA of the CDR3: TGCGCCAGCAGCTCTACAGGGTCCCTGGACACTGAAGCTTTCTTT. Based on the CDR3 plus reference TRBV5-1 and TRBJ1-1, the full variable domain is KAGVTQTPRYLIKTRGQQVTLSCSPISGHRSVSWYQQTPGQGLQFLFEYFSETQRNKGNFPGRFSGRQFSNSRSEMNVSTLELGDSALYLCASSSTGSLDTEAFFGQGTRLTVV.

A single count supports this clone. The V call is TRBV7-2, the J call TRBJ2-1, with 7 bases lining up with TRBD1. Unmatched junction bases numbered 8, after V lost 4 bases and J lost 5 bases. CDR3 length: 15 residues. Germline-derived CDR1 and CDR2 are SGHTA and FQGNSA. Written as DNA, the CDR3 is TGTGCCAGCAGCTCACGACAGGGTTCGAACAATGAGCAGTTCTTC. Its translation is CASSSRQGSNNEQFF.

A remark on this clone: The same CDR3 also results from other DNA sequences found in this sample. The J gene is TRBJ1-1, the V gene TRBV7-2, with a weak D call TRBD1 (5 bases). Germline CDR1 and CDR2: SGHTA and FQGNSA. Trimming shortened V by 5 bases and J by 1 base, and 8 bases separated the two germline ends. There are 13 residues in the CDR3. The CDR3 here is CASSLGQNTEAFF. DNA of the CDR3: TGTGCCAGCAGCCTAGGACAGAACACTGAAGCTTTCTTT.

The rearrangement links TRBV30 to TRBJ2-3, with 15 positions matching TRBD2. CDR1 GTSNPN and CDR2 SVGIG come from the germline V gene (reference sequence). The J segment lost 6 bases and the V segment lost 2 bases, leaving 6 bases of the junction unmatched. This CDR3 spans 16 amino acids. The CDR3 protein is CAWSWTSGGAADTQYF. In DNA, the CDR3 is TGTGCCTGGAGTTGGACTAGCGGGGGGGCCGCGGATACGCAGTATTTT.

The rearrangement joins TRBV4-1 to TRBJ2-1; perhaps TRBD1 as D (5 bases). CDR3 length: 17 residues. CDR1 and CDR2 from the germline V gene are MGHRA and YSYEKL. With 4 bases removed from V and 1 base from J, the gap between germline ends came to 17 bases. The CDR3 DNA follows: TGCGCCAGCAGCCGCATGACCCCAGGGATATCCTACAATGAGCAGTTCTTC. Translation gives CASSRMTPGISYNEQFF.

V is TRBV27 and J is TRBJ2-7, with 10 positions matching TRBD2. The CDR3 spans 15 residues. CDR1 is MNHEY, CDR2 SMNVEV, per germline (reference sequence). J lost 3 bases, V lost 5 bases, and 7 bases had no gene match. The chain's CDR3 is CASSATLAGVYEQYF. The CDR3 nucleotides read TGTGCCAGCAGTGCCACCCTAGCGGGGGTCTACGAGCAGTACTTC.

CDR3 coding DNA: TGTGCCAGCAGCCACAGGGGGCAGGTAACAGATACGCAGTATTTT. It yields the protein CASSHRGQVTDTQYF. The rearrangement uses TRBV7-3 and TRBJ2-3; 9 nucleotides agree with TRBD1. The germline gives CDR1 SGHTA, CDR2 FQGTGA. The CDR3 runs to 15 residues. V lost 5 bases, J lost 3 bases, and 6 bases stayed unmatched.

The gene calls are TRBV28 and TRBJ1-3, with D uncertain. Germline V gene lookup returns CDR1 MDHEN and CDR2 SYDVKM. The CDR3 length is 14 residues. V dropped 2 bases and J dropped 4 bases, with 9 bases sitting between them. The CDR3 protein is CASSLLKPGNTIYF. DNA of the CDR3: TGTGCCAGCAGTTTACTCAAGCCCGGAAACACCATATATTTT.

CDR3 in amino acids: CASSLAGTGGDEQYF. The CDR3 nucleotides are TGTGCCAGCAGCTTGGCTGGGACAGGGGGCGACGAGCAGTACTTC. This chain links TRBV5-4 with TRBJ2-7; 12 bases align to TRBD1. V lost 0 bases, J lost 5 bases, and 3 bases stayed unmatched. Germline-derived CDR1 and CDR2 are SGHNT and YYREEE (reference sequence). This CDR3 spans 15 amino acids.

A single count supports this clone. The rearrangement joins TRBV20-1 to TRBJ2-2, with 8 positions matching TRBD1. CDR3 length: 11 residues. Germline CDR1 reads DFQATT; CDR2 reads SNEGSKA (reference sequence). With V trimmed by 6 bases and J by 7 bases, 1 base remained unmatched. CDR3 amino acids: CSARGHGELFF. The CDR3 DNA sequence: TGCAGTGCCAGGGGGCACGGGGAGCTGTTTTTT.

This clone was detected once. In nucleotides, the CDR3 is TGTGCCAGCAGTGGGTTTCCGGACAGGAATTATGGCTACACCTTC. Its protein product is CASSGFPDRNYGYTF. The chain couples TRBV6-1 to TRBJ1-2; 7 bases line up with TRBD1. Germline V gene data show CDR1 as MNHNS and CDR2 as SASEGT. The CDR3 spans 15 residues. V trimming: 4 bases; J trimming: 5 bases; junction bases outside the gene matches: 10.

The chain carries TRBV2 and TRBJ1-1; TRBD1 matches 11 bases. Germline V gene lookup returns CDR1 SNHLY and CDR2 FYNNEI. V shed 6 bases and J 7 bases; nucleotides not matched to a gene: 10. The CDR3 runs 15 residues. CDR3 bases: TGTGCCAGCAGCCTCCGGACAGGGGGCCGAGATGAAGCTTTCTTT. It translates to CASSLRTGGRDEAFF.

This rearrangement joins TRBV20-1 to TRBJ1-2, with D tentatively TRBD1 (5 bases). The CDR3 loop spans 11 amino acids. V gave up 5 bases and J gave up 5 bases, with 9 bases separating them. CDR1 and CDR2 (germline): DFQATT, SNEGSKA (reference sequence). CDR3 coding DNA: TGCAGTGCTGGGGGAGGGTATGGCTACACCTTC. Its translation is CSAGGGYGYTF.